The clone carrying this TCR beta chain appeared many times. This sample is part of a study of molecular identifiers for immune sequencing clone quantification. Preparation of the bulk TCR libraries relied on previously described methods and listed TCR primers. TCRdb used MiXCR to reprocess the PCR reads, holding one entry per CDR3 protein. The sample has approximately 97,000 distinct CDR3 sequences, about 24% seen once. V gave up 6 bases and J gave up 6 bases, with 18 bases separating them. This CDR3 comprises 14 residues. Per germline, CDR1 MNHEY and CDR2 SMNVEV (reference sequence). This TCR was sampled from a human donor in good health. Some libraries in this study had Jurkat cell RNA spiked in. The sample consisted of naive CD8+ T cells from blood, with Jurkat cell RNA spiked in. Indicated subset: FACS-sorted CD8+CD4-CCR7+CD45RA+ naive T cells. The chain employs TRBV27 and TRBJ2-7; the D gene is possibly TRBD2 (5 bases). CDR3 in amino acids: CASRPGVRPFEQYF. The CDR3 DNA sequence: TGTGCCAGCAGGCCCGGGGTACGGCCCTTCGAGCAGTACTTC.